These 25 T cell receptor beta chains share one sample of origin, sequenced in a study of blood T cell repertoires in COVID-19. Repertoires were generated with immunoSEQ multiplex PCR, while TCRdb's copy carries only in-frame clones and drops some. The sample yields about 480,000 clones, 70% to 90% seen once. The material sequenced was PBMCs or T cells enriched from blood (not recorded which). The origin of the receptors is a woman aged 18 to 35 with acute COVID-19.

With respect to this clone: The sample holds other DNA sequences that translate to the same CDR3. The chain combines TRBV20-1 with TRBJ2-5, with 7 bases matching TRBD1. The CDR3 is 11 residues long. Germline values: CDR1 DFQATT, CDR2 SNEGSKA (reference sequence). V shed 3 bases and J 5 bases; nucleotides not matched to a gene: 0. CDR3 region: CSARDRETQYF. The CDR3 DNA is TGCAGTGCTAGGGACAGGGAGACCCAGTACTTC.

On this clone itself: The junction and the germline gene differ at one end; a read error may be behind it. The chain recombines TRBV4-1 with TRBJ2-1, with 9 bases lining up with TRBD2. Germline V gives CDR1 MGHRA, CDR2 YSYEKL. The CDR3 contains 16 residues. In DNA form, the CDR3 reads TGTGCCAGCAGCCTTATAGCGGGGGATTTTTTAAATGAGCAGTTCTTC. This gives the protein CASSLIAGDFLNEQFF.

The rearrangement joins TRBV5-8 to TRBJ2-1; D not resolved. Germline V gene data show CDR1 as SGHTS and CDR2 as YDEGEE. Trimming removed 0 bases at V and 0 bases at J, with 10 bases between. This CDR3 is built from 16 residues. CDR3 DNA: TGTGCCAGCAGCTTGGTCGTTGTTAGCTCCTACAATGAGCAGTTCTTC. It encodes CASSLVVVSSYNEQFF.

The rearrangement joins TRBV11-3 to TRBJ2-3; TRBD2 matches 9 bases. The V gene's germline CDR1 is SGHNT and CDR2 YENEEA. The J segment lost 3 bases and the V segment lost 5 bases, leaving 9 bases of the junction unmatched. The CDR3 is 16 amino acids. CDR3: CASSQRTSASTDTQYF. CDR3 DNA: TGTGCCAGCAGCCAGAGGACTAGCGCCTCAACAGATACGCAGTATTTT.

The chain recombines TRBV4-3 with TRBJ1-1, with 10 bases fitting TRBD1. The CDR3 spans 16 residues. CDR1 is LGHNA and CDR2 is YSLEER in the germline V gene. J gave up 1 base and V 4 bases, and 6 bases lay outside the gene matches. The CDR3 bases are TGCGCCAGCAGCCCCGGGACAGGGGTCGCGAACACTGAAGCTTTCTTT. Translation: CASSPGTGVANTEAFF.

This clone was picked up one time. The chain uses TRBV11-3 and TRBJ2-1, with D perhaps matching TRBD1 (6 bases). CDR3 length: 18 amino acids. Germline CDR1 and CDR2: SGHNT and YENEEA. Between the trimmed V and J ends, which lost 1 base and 2 bases, there was a span of 18 bases. The chain's CDR3 is CASSLVKDSFYPYNEQFF. The CDR3, as DNA: TGTGCCAGCAGCTTAGTTAAGGACAGTTTCTACCCCTACAATGAGCAGTTCTTC.

This chain uses TRBV19 with TRBJ2-5; 7 bases line up with TRBD2. The CDR3 length is 14 residues. Germline V CDR1 and CDR2: LNHDA, SQIVND (reference sequence). V dropped 9 bases and J dropped 7; count of bases not matched to a gene: 14. The CDR3 DNA is TGTGCCAGCCCTCAAAGCGGGGTGGTGGGGACCCAGTACTTC. It encodes CASPQSGVVGTQYF.

V gene TRBV11-3 combines with J gene TRBJ2-7; 8 bases are shared with TRBD1. The V and J ends lost 1 base and 5 bases, in that order; junction bases with no gene match: 4. Germline lookup yields CDR1 SGHNT and CDR2 YENEEA. This CDR3 has 14 residues. CDR3: CASSLGQGIDEQYF. The CDR3 region has the DNA TGTGCCAGCAGCTTAGGACAGGGGATTGACGAGCAGTACTTC. Looking up the rest from reference TRBV11-3 and TRBJ2-7 gives the full variable domain: EAGVVQSPRYKIIEKKQPVAFWCNPISGHNTLYWYLQNLGQGPELLIRYENEEAVDDSQLPKDRFSAERLKGVDSTLKIQPAELGDSAVYLCASSLGQGIDEQYFGPGTRLTVT.

The CDR3 region has the DNA TGTGCCAGCAGCCAACCTCTCGGAAAACTGTTTTTT. This encodes CASSQPLGKLFF. The chain employs TRBV11-2 and TRBJ1-4, with D unclear. The V and J ends lost 5 bases and 10 bases respectively, with 11 bases between them. The CDR3 sequence is 12 residues long. CDR1 is SGHAT and CDR2 is FQNNGV in the germline V gene.

This clone is a singleton in its sample. The chain combines TRBV18 with TRBJ2-3; 7 bases agree with TRBD1. The CDR3 is 19 amino acids. Germline CDR1 KGHSH, CDR2 LQKENI. Trimming removed 3 bases from V and 2 bases from J; junction bases left unmatched: 17. This CDR3 is CASSPSYRGPRGSTDTQYF. The CDR3 nucleotides read TGTGCCAGCTCACCCTCCTACAGGGGACCAAGAGGGTCCACAGATACGCAGTATTTT.

V and J are TRBV24-1 and TRBJ2-5; 7 bases match TRBD1. Germline CDR1 reads KGHDR; CDR2 reads SFDVKD. The trim removed 4 bases at V and 5 bases at J, leaving 9 bases unmatched. The CDR3 covers 15 residues. The CDR3 region is CATSDDRAPEETQYF. The DNA for the CDR3 is TGTGCCACCAGTGACGACAGGGCCCCTGAGGAGACCCAGTACTTC.

The CDR3 loop reads CASSHGGETKNIQYF. CDR3 bases: TGTGCCAGCAGCCATGGGGGGGAGACCAAAAACATTCAGTACTTC. This chain joins TRBV5-5 and TRBJ2-4, with TRBD2 identical over 7 bases. The trim removed 4 bases at V and 2 bases at J, leaving 6 bases unmatched. Per the germline V gene, CDR1 is SGHKS and CDR2 is YYEKEE (reference sequence). CDR3 size: 15 residues.

The CDR3 bases are TGCGCCAGCAGCCTGTCCCCCTCCGAGCAGTACTTC. This codes for CASSLSPSEQYF. This chain uses TRBV5-1 with TRBJ2-7; unclear D gene. The CDR3 sequence is 12 residues long. The germline V and J ends were trimmed by 4 bases and 6 bases, with 11 bases remaining between them. Germline CDR1 reads SGHRS; CDR2 reads YFSETQ.

The chain uses TRBV5-1 and TRBJ2-7; TRBD2 matches at 9 bases. CDR3 length: 15 amino acids. The germline gives CDR1 SGHRS, CDR2 YFSETQ. V shed 0 bases, J shed 4 bases, and the junction held 5 bases outside the gene matches. The CDR3 spells CASSLGGGRGYEQYF. CDR3 nucleotides: TGCGCCAGCAGCTTGGGGGGCGGGAGGGGTTACGAGCAGTACTTC.

J is TRBJ2-7 and V is TRBV19, with TRBD1 matching over 7 bases. The J segment lost 1 base and the V segment lost 4 bases, leaving 4 bases of the junction unmatched. This CDR3 region has 14 residues. The germline V gene has CDR1 LNHDA and CDR2 SQIVND (reference sequence). CDR3 sequence reads: CASSSRDRSYEQYF. The DNA for the CDR3 is TGTGCCAGTAGTAGCCGGGACAGATCCTACGAGCAGTACTTC.

The genes are TRBV5-1 and TRBJ1-4; 8 nucleotides match TRBD1. Per germline, CDR1 SGHRS and CDR2 YFSETQ. CDR3 length: 16 amino acids. V was pared by 4 bases and J by 8 bases, with 13 bases of the junction left unmatched. CDR3 in amino acids: CASSTSSGGDPEKLFF. For the CDR3, the DNA is TGCGCCAGCAGCACATCCTCAGGGGGCGATCCCGAAAAACTGTTTTTT.

The rearrangement uses TRBV29-1 and TRBJ1-1; 8 bases are a match to TRBD1. Trimming removed 7 bases from V and 1 base from J; junction bases left unmatched: 5. CDR1 is SQVTM and CDR2 is ANQGSEA in the germline V gene. The CDR3 spans 13 residues. As DNA, the CDR3 is TGCAGCGGTACCGGGACAGGGAACACTGAAGCTTTCTTT. Its protein product is CSGTGTGNTEAFF. The variable domain in full, completed from reference TRBV29-1 and TRBJ1-1, reads SAVISQKPSRDICQRGTSLTIQCQVDSQVTMMFWYRQQPGQSLTLIATANQGSEATYESGFVIDKFPISRPNLTFSTLTVSNMSPEDSSIYLCSGTGTGNTEAFFGQGTRLTVV.

This clone appeared once. This chain joins TRBV12-3 or TRBV12-4 and TRBJ1-2; possibly TRBD1 for D (6 bases). CDR3 length equals 13 residues. Trimming took 1 base from V and 8 from J, leaving 11 bases between them. The CDR3 DNA sequence: TGTGCCAGCAGTTTAGGTCAGGGGAGAGGCTACACCTTC. Protein sequence: CASSLGQGRGYTF.

This clone was found a few times. The rearrangement joins TRBV6-5 to TRBJ2-3; 7 bases map to TRBD2. Germline values: CDR1 MNHEY, CDR2 SVGAGI. The length of the CDR3 is 16 residues. J was trimmed by 0 bases and V by 2 bases; bases with no gene match: 5. The CDR3 DNA follows: TGTGCCAGCAGTTACGGGGGAGGGAGGAGCACAGATACGCAGTATTTT. Protein product: CASSYGGGRSTDTQYF.

CDR3 nucleotides: TGTGCCTGGAGTACCTCGAGGACTAGCGCTTCCTACGAGCAGTACTTC. As protein: CAWSTSRTSASYEQYF. The rearrangement links TRBV30 to TRBJ2-7, with 9 nucleotides matching TRBD2. The V gene end was trimmed by 2 bases and the J gene end by 1 base; junction bases not matched to a gene: 9. Germline CDR1 reads GTSNPN; CDR2 reads SVGIG (reference sequence). The CDR3 length is 16 residues.

The table lists this clone with a few counts. The chain links TRBV7-9 to TRBJ1-1, with 11 bases identical to TRBD1. Per the germline V gene, CDR1 is SEHNR and CDR2 is FQNEAQ (reference sequence). Germline trimming cut 5 bases from V and 3 bases from J; bases unmatched to any gene: 14. This CDR3 spans 18 amino acids. Written as DNA, the CDR3 is TGTGCCAGCAGCGGAACCCTTCGGACAGGGGGCAGGGACACTGAAGCTTTCTTT. Translation: CASSGTLRTGGRDTEAFF.

This clone was seen a single time. The chain recombines TRBV30 with TRBJ2-7; D gene uncertain. The V end was cut by 1 base, the J end by 2 bases, with 6 bases between. Germline V gives CDR1 GTSNPN, CDR2 SVGIG (reference sequence). The CDR3 loop spans 12 amino acids. CDR3 in amino acids: CAWSDTTYEQYF. Written as DNA, the CDR3 is TGTGCCTGGAGTGACACGACCTACGAGCAGTACTTC.

This clone has just a few counts. The chain uses TRBV23-1 and TRBJ1-2; 9 bases are shared with TRBD1. TRBV23-1 is assigned to the ORF class and has an uncertain function. CDR3 length: 17 residues. V dropped 2 bases and J dropped 1; count of bases not matched to a gene: 8. The CDR3 protein is CASSQHITGGLNYGYTF. The CDR3 coding sequence is TGCGCCAGCAGTCAACACATTACAGGGGGCCTTAACTATGGCTACACCTTC.

A few counts support this clone. The chain recombines TRBV5-6 with TRBJ1-6; D call uncertain. The CDR3 length is 15 residues. Trimming took 4 bases from V and 5 from J, leaving 13 bases between them. Germline V lookup: CDR1 SGHDT, CDR2 YYEEEE. The CDR3 DNA sequence: TGTGCCAGCAGCCGACGGGGAGCGGATAATTCACCCCTCCACTTT. This encodes CASSRRGADNSPLHF.

V gene TRBV6-2 or TRBV6-3 combines with J gene TRBJ1-1, with 9 nucleotides matching TRBD1. Trimming took 5 bases from V and 11 from J; bases not matched to a gene: 12. The CDR3 runs 14 residues. Germline V gene lookup returns CDR1 MNHEY and CDR2 SVGEGT. The CDR3 protein is CASSSGQGRVVAFF. The CDR3 nucleotides read TGTGCCAGCAGTAGCGGACAGGGGCGAGTTGTGGCTTTCTTT.